The clone carrying this TCR delta chain was seen only a few times. No antigen is known for it. The V gene lost 4 bases and the J gene lost 9 bases, with 21 bases spanning the gap. CDR3 size: 15 residues. Germline values: CDR1 TSWWSYY, CDR2 QGS. Alphabeta T cells were depleted, then CD3+ Vdelta1+ Vdelta2- thymocytes were FACS-sorted. The template was reverse-transcribed extracted RNA. Pooled V-gene forward primers with one constant-region reverse primer generated the CDR3 amplicons by multiplex PCR. TCRdb reprocessed the multiplex PCR reads using CATT. The table shows more than 45,000 delta-chain clones, with over 13% occurring only once. This record belongs to a study of Vδ1+ human thymocytes. Study results and caveats: Around a fifth of thymic delta-chain sequences were Vdelta2, with few Vdelta3, unlike blood Vdelta1+ controls. Thymic TRG and TRD repertoires appeared highly polyclonal. TRD repertoires were essentially private, unlike widely shared TRG clonotypes.

The sample taken for sequencing was Vdelta1+ gamma-delta thymocytes from the thymus. This sample's subset: FACS-sorted CD3+ TCRalphabeta- TCRVdelta1+ TCRVdelta2- thymocytes. The sequence came from a girl under three years old who had congenital heart surgery. The chain links TRDV1 to TRDJ1; tentatively, D is TRDD2 or TRDD3 (5 bases each). DNA of the CDR3: TGTGCTCTTGGGGCTTCCGGTCTTCAGGGGGTCCAACTCATCTTT. This translates into CALGASGLQGVQLIF.